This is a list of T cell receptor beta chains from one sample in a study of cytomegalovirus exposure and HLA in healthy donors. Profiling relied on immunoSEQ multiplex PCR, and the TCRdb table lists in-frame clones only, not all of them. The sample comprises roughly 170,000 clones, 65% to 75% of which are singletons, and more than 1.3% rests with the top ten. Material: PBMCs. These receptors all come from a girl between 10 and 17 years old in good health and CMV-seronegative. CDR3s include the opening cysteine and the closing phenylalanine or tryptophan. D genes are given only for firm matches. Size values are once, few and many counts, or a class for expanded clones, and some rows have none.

cdr3_aa: CASSVVSRQVNTEAFF
cdr3_nt: TGTGCCAGCAGCGTAGTATCACGACAGGTGAACACTGAAGCTTTCTTT
v_call: TRBV9
j_call: TRBJ1-1
d_call: NA
clone_size: NA

cdr3_aa: CASSLDPTITDTQYF
cdr3_nt: TGCGCCAGCAGCTTGGACCCGACTATCACAGATACGCAGTATTTT
v_call: TRBV5-1
j_call: TRBJ2-3
d_call: NA
clone_size: NA

cdr3_aa: CASSRRGNTGELFF
cdr3_nt: TGTGCCAGTAGTCGGAGGGGGAACACCGGGGAGCTGTTTTTT
v_call: TRBV19
j_call: TRBJ2-2
d_call: NA
clone_size: NA

cdr3_aa: CASSLRAPGLAGARTFNEQFF
cdr3_nt: TGTGCCAGCAGCTTACGAGCCCCGGGACTAGCGGGGGCCAGGACCTTTAATGAGCAGTTCTTC
v_call: TRBV7-3
j_call: TRBJ2-1
d_call: TRBD2
clone_size: NA

cdr3_aa: CAISGTGGTPEAFF
cdr3_nt: TGTGCCATCAGTGGGACAGGGGGAACCCCTGAAGCTTTCTTT
v_call: TRBV10-3
j_call: TRBJ1-1
d_call: TRBD1
clone_size: NA

cdr3_aa: CASGLSGGGNTEAFF
cdr3_nt: TGTGCTAGTGGTTTGTCTGGGGGAGGGAACACTGAAGCTTTCTTT
v_call: TRBV12-5
j_call: TRBJ1-1
d_call: NA
clone_size: NA

cdr3_aa: CASSLEGAGTHEKLFF
cdr3_nt: TGCGCCAGCAGCTTGGAGGGGGCTGGGACCCATGAAAAACTGTTTTTT
v_call: TRBV5-1
j_call: TRBJ1-4
d_call: TRBD1
clone_size: NA

cdr3_aa: CASSQETSGGYTQYF
cdr3_nt: TGCGCCAGCAGCCAAGAAACTAGCGGGGGATATACGCAGTATTTT
v_call: TRBV4-1
j_call: TRBJ2-3
d_call: TRBD2
clone_size: NA

cdr3_aa: CASSMGGAIHNEQFF
cdr3_nt: TGTGCCAGTAGTATGGGGGGGGCCATACACAATGAGCAGTTCTTC
v_call: TRBV19
j_call: TRBJ2-1
d_call: NA
clone_size: NA

cdr3_aa: CASGRTSGGQETQYF
cdr3_nt: TGCGCCAGCGGGAGGACTAGCGGGGGACAAGAGACCCAGTACTTC
v_call: TRBV10-2
j_call: TRBJ2-5
d_call: TRBD2
clone_size: few

cdr3_aa: CAWRQDLINTQYF
cdr3_nt: TGTGCCTGGAGGCAAGACTTGATCAATACGCAGTATTTT
v_call: TRBV30
j_call: TRBJ2-3
d_call: NA
clone_size: NA

cdr3_aa: CASSQDLTGPTREQYF
cdr3_nt: TGTGCCAGCAGTCAGGATCTCACAGGGCCCACGAGGGAGCAGTACTTC
v_call: TRBV27
j_call: TRBJ2-7
d_call: NA
clone_size: once

cdr3_aa: CAVPIAGAYGYTF
cdr3_nt: TGTGCGGTCCCCATCGCAGGGGCCTATGGCTACACCTTC
v_call: TRBV6-1
j_call: TRBJ1-2
d_call: NA
clone_size: NA

cdr3_aa: CASSSTGLNEKLFF
cdr3_nt: TGTGCCAGCAGTTCGACAGGCCTTAATGAAAAACTGTTTTTT
v_call: TRBV6-5
j_call: TRBJ1-4
d_call: NA
clone_size: NA

cdr3_aa: CASGLVRQGEKTQYF
cdr3_nt: TGTGCTAGTGGTTTGGTACGACAGGGTGAGAAGACCCAGTACTTC
v_call: TRBV12-5
j_call: TRBJ2-5
d_call: TRBD1
clone_size: few

cdr3_aa: CASSIGTGSYGYTF
cdr3_nt: TGTGCCAGTAGTATTGGGACAGGGAGCTATGGCTACACCTTC
v_call: TRBV19
j_call: TRBJ1-2
d_call: TRBD1
clone_size: NA

cdr3_aa: CASSYETGIGRTEAFF
cdr3_nt: TGTGCCAGCAGTTACGAGACAGGGATTGGACGCACTGAAGCTTTCTTT
v_call: TRBV6-5
j_call: TRBJ1-1
d_call: TRBD1
clone_size: NA

cdr3_aa: CASGWAGGLTTQYF
cdr3_nt: TGTGCTAGTGGTTGGGCGGGGGGCCTTACAACGCAGTATTTT
v_call: TRBV12-5
j_call: TRBJ2-3
d_call: TRBD2
clone_size: NA

cdr3_aa: CASSTGQRSYTSGMNTEAFF
cdr3_nt: TGCGCCAGCAGCACGGGACAGCGAAGTTACACCTCAGGGATGAACACTGAAGCTTTCTTT
v_call: TRBV5-1
j_call: TRBJ1-1
d_call: TRBD1
clone_size: NA

cdr3_aa: CASRRGQGYNQPQHF
cdr3_nt: TGTGCCAGCAGACGGGGACAGGGCTACAATCAGCCCCAGCATTTT
v_call: TRBV6-5
j_call: TRBJ1-5
d_call: TRBD1
clone_size: NA